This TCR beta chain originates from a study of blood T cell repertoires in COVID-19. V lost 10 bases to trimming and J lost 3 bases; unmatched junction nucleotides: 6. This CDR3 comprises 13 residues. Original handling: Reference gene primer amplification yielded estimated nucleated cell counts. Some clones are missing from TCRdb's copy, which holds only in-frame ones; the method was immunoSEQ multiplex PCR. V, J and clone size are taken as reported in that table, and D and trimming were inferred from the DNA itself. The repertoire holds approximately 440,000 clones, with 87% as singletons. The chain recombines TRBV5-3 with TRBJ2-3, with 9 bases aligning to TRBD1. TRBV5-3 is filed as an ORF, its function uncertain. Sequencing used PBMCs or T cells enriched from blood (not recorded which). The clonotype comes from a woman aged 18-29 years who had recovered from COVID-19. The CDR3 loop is CAPRGQGTDTQYF. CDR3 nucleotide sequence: TGTGCCCCACGGGGACAGGGAACAGATACGCAGTATTTT.